This TCR beta chain was identified in a study of cytomegalovirus exposure and HLA in healthy donors (dated by TCRdb to 2016 to 2017). Background on the whole study: An earlier analysis of some 600 of the donors reported 276 Gb of sequence data and 117 million unique TCR beta sequences obtained from roughly 170 million T cells. An earlier analysis of 587 of the donors used high-throughput TCR beta sequencing to judge whether each TCR beta V gene segment behaved as functional or pseudogenic. On average, around 230,000 unique TCR beta nucleotide sequences were sequenced per donor among 398 genotyped donors of the cohort, with roughly 18% of those sequences being non-productive. Donor age, sex, ethnicity and CMV serostatus were compiled alongside the repertoire data. Both class I and class II loci were covered by HLA typing, at four-digit resolution. In the later analysis, no new phenotypic data were used to find candidate immune exposures; instead, reliance was placed on TCR beta sequences and their occurrence across donors. A later genetic analysis used genome-wide SNP genotypes for about 55% of the 666 donors, treating that subset as a discovery cohort. Every repertoire in the discovery cohort had been generated on one and the same sequencing platform. Of the roughly 420 genotyped donors, roughly 80% were placed in the genetic ancestry cluster associated with self-reported Caucasian donors. The study used immunosequencing to profile the T cell repertoires of around 600 subjects and linked those repertoires to cytomegalovirus serostatus. Roughly 5 DR-DQ haplotypes were handled as single units for association and clustering because linkage in the cohort was strong. A separate validation cohort of over 95 different subjects was used in addition to the approximately 640-subject first cohort. To study patterns of TCR occurrence, a later analysis re-analyzed previously published TCR beta repertoires from around 660 donors and added high-resolution HLA genotyping. An early release that covered fewer than 800 HLA-typed donors contained about 300 gigabases of sequencing data and tens of millions of unique TCR sequences. The study combined high-throughput TCR immunosequencing, statistical association of individual TCRs with disease status, and machine learning to predict cytomegalovirus infection status. The number of donors typed differed by locus, with 629-630 for A, B, C, DRB1 and DQB1, roughly 550 for DQA1, about 610 for DPA1, and some 470 for DPB1. The study aimed to test whether cataloging public T cell receptors could reveal signatures of past pathogen exposure.

The cohort comprised fewer than 700 healthy bone marrow donors. All cohort members were sampled while nominally healthy, although unrecorded immune exposures were likely present. The donor was CMV seronegative and belonged to the group of under 400 seronegative cohort members. Each donor provided a peripheral blood sample, and peripheral blood mononuclear cells were used for TCR beta sequencing. Genomic DNA extraction from the blood cell samples was performed with the Qiagen DNeasy Blood Extraction Kit. Germline trimming: 0 bases from V, 9 bases from J; junction bases outside gene matches: 6. The CDR3 has 15 amino acids, counting the end cysteine and phenylalanine. Only the CDR3 DNA stays, 45 bases, in frame from base 1. Sequences GTSNPN (CDR1) and SVGIG (CDR2) are obtained from the germline V gene (reference sequence). The library was built by means of the immunoSEQ multiplex PCR assay. The multiplex PCR relied on a mix of 60 forward primers for TCR Vbeta segments and 13 reverse primers for TCR Jbeta segments. The CDR3 region of rearranged TCR beta genes was amplified from genomic DNA by a multiplex PCR assay. The amplified TCR beta libraries were sequenced on the Illumina HiSeq System as 87-base-pair reads. The published analysis was carried out like this. A later analysis tallied roughly 80 million unique TCR beta chains across the 550 to 850 repertoires, and some 12 million of those chains were shared by two or more donors. To remove PCR and sequencing errors, raw reads were error-corrected and collapsed into unique sequences using a nearest-neighbor algorithm that merged closely related sequences. Alignment of CDR3 sequences to IMGT reference sequences was used to assign V, D and J gene segments. For a sequence to be retained, a match of at least six nucleotides to both a V gene segment and a J gene segment was required. Rearrangements were called productive when the CDR3 lacked stop codons and stayed in frame with V and J; all others were non-productive. Following IMGT convention, CDR3 was defined as the stretch from the second conserved V-encoded cysteine to the conserved J-encoded phenylalanine. The earlier analysis of roughly 590 of the donors excluded sequences that lacked an unambiguous match to a single V gene segment. An earlier analysis of a few hundred of the donors called V segments functional above 56.7% productive rearrangements and segregating when the between-donor standard deviation exceeded 5%. A statistical classification framework was built to diagnose cytomegalovirus status from the catalog of TCR beta chain sequences. In a later analysis, V and J genes were assigned by comparing TCR nucleotide sequences against IMGT/GENE-DB human TR gene sequences. The TCRdist pipeline was used in a later analysis to assign CDR3 sequences and most-parsimonious VDJ recombination scenarios. In a later analysis, each TCR beta chain was defined by its CDR3 amino acid sequence together with its V-gene family, and reads lacking a unique V-gene family were excluded. To address suspected cross-contamination and a sequencing artifact, a later analysis removed some 620 highly shared, low-generation-probability nucleotide sequences. In a later analysis, a clonal expansion index was calculated for each public chain from normalized within-repertoire ranks of inferred template counts. A later analysis computed generation probabilities with a VDJ recombination model fitted to out-of-frame rearrangements, and checked the results against IGoR. Hypergeometric tests were used in a later analysis to score TCR-TCR, TCR-HLA and TCR-CMV co-occurrence, with a repertoire-size bias correction applied to the TCR pairs. To estimate false discovery rates, a later analysis permuted the HLA or CMV assignments 20 times. In a later analysis, co-occurring TCRs were grouped using DBSCAN, with TCRdist sequence similarity added in when clustering inside HLA-allele-positive subsets. Co-occurrence clustering excluded repertoires with fewer than 30,000 or more than 120,000 public chains, plus five with anomalous nucleotide sharing. TCRdb mirrors the immuneACCESS table, restricted to in-frame sequences. Some clones are absent from its copies; in checked studies, under half trace to an unresolved V gene, and the reason for the others is unknown. That table gives V, J and clone size, and the DNA gave D and trimming. For this sample there are roughly 86,000 clones; over 60% appear just once. The ten most abundant clones make up about 6.1% of the sample.

The paper's findings and limits, for the study overall: In a later genetic analysis, fewer N-insertions in productive TCRs were reported among donors in an Asian-associated ancestry cluster than the roughly 700-donor mean. Some IMGT-functional V segments, including TRBV6-2 and TRBV6-3, could not be distinguished by the 87-base-pair reads and were therefore excluded. It was suggested by the authors that the approach could potentially be generalized to other disease states and immunological phenotypes. Across donors, most TCR sequences were observed very rarely, whereas some public TCRs were present in many individuals. The earlier analysis of almost 600 of the donors excluded roughly 16 rarely observed V segments, including chromosome 9 orphons, because counts were too low. The classifier was reported to diagnose cytomegalovirus status with high specificity and sensitivity in both the original cohort and the validation cohort. In a later analysis, TCR association rates were found to vary across HLA loci, with the most associated TCRs seen for DRB1 alleles and the fewest for HLA-C alleles. V-gene and J-gene trimming of TCR beta chains was associated with a missense DCLRE1C variant in a later genetic analysis, and the association was replicated in an independent cohort. At a false discovery rate of 0.05, a later analysis linked fewer than 20,000 TCR beta sequences to specific HLA alleles. When HLA alleles, especially DR and DQ, strongly co-occurred, TCR associations were difficult to assign to individual alleles. The cohort was sequenced for TCR beta chains only, and without alpha or paired-chain data the features that could be detected were limited. In an earlier analysis of some 640 of the donors, most TCR beta V segments were observed in productive rearrangements about 90% or about 30% of the time, broadly matching IMGT annotations. Correlated functional status among segregating V segments might be attributable to linkage disequilibrium, but an unknown experimental factor could not be ruled out. The study listed 150 to 200 TCR beta chains as associated with cytomegalovirus. In vitro tests confirmed that a few of the cytomegalovirus-associated TCR beta chains recognize cytomegalovirus antigens. The only immune exposure information available for the cohort was CMV serostatus. Sequencing depth was assumed to be roughly uniform across donors in the presence/absence analyses, though that assumption may not hold. Compared with equally common non-associated chains, HLA-associated TCR beta chains in a later analysis were more clonally expanded and had lower generation probabilities. A further reported finding was that TCR beta sequences accurately predicted the HLA-A and HLA-B alleles for most subjects in the first cohort. Most CMV-associated TCR beta chains appeared to be HLA-restricted in a later analysis, and the HLA associations seemed to be driven largely by CMV exposure. Because HLA typing was unavailable for some donors at each locus, only the typed subset was used in association tests. A cluster of highly shared sequence variants was judged likely to be a technical artifact of the sequencing pipeline. In a later analysis, several top co-occurrence clusters were reported to appear linked to parvovirus B19, influenza, CMV and Epstein-Barr virus.

Details on this clone: Its antigen is not yet known. Base qualities are missing; no much larger clone stands one base away.

This chain joins TRBV30 to TRBJ1-6; TRBD1 agrees with 9 junctional bases. The sample consisted of PBMCs. The sequence was collected from a female donor in good health and CMV-seronegative. The CDR3 reads as follows: CAWSVQGAGSSPLHF. The sequenced DNA: TGTGCCTGGAGTGTACAGGGGGCGGGATCTTCACCCCTCCACTTT.